Listed below are T cell receptor beta chains from one sample, sequenced in a study of graft-versus-host responses after intestinal transplantation. The table came from immunoSEQ multiplex PCR; TCRdb's copy has only in-frame clones and leaves some out. Among over 80,000 clones listed, 90% to 95% were seen once. These receptors have no identified antigens. Specimen: unstimulated CD4+ T cells sorted from spleen or lymph node cells, collected before transplant. These receptors all come from a human donor who was the organ donor for an intestinal transplant. The CDR3 runs from the conserved cysteine through the conserved F or W. The size entry is marked missing in some rows and otherwise reads once, few, many or a size class.

CDR3 protein | clone size | J gene | V gene
CASSLARRSNSPLHF | NA | TRBJ1-6 | TRBV7-2
CASSSQRTGSYEQYF | NA | TRBJ2-7 | TRBV7-9
CASSSAAQGSGNTIYF | NA | TRBJ1-3 | TRBV6-5
CASSGGFGSYEQYF | NA | TRBJ2-7 | TRBV18
CSVDGGSGEQFF | NA | TRBJ2-1 | TRBV29-1
CASSQGRGLAVQETQYF | NA | TRBJ2-5 | TRBV4-2
CASSQGTGFEQFF | NA | TRBJ2-1 | TRBV4-1
CASSRPSWSSYEQYF | NA | TRBJ2-7 | TRBV6-5
CASSQEAVTDTQYF | NA | TRBJ2-3 | TRBV4-2
CASTFRGGATATQYF | NA | TRBJ2-5 | TRBV6-5
CASSLTSAGGNEQFF | NA | TRBJ2-1 | TRBV18
CAWSVKGAGSNQPQHF | NA | TRBJ1-5 | TRBV30
CASSLEGGARTEAFF | once | TRBJ1-1 | TRBV7-9
CASSSQGRTGELFF | few | TRBJ2-2 | TRBV2
CASSQGHSPLHF | NA | TRBJ1-6 | TRBV10-2
CASSVLGRTSETQYF | NA | TRBJ2-5 | TRBV2
CASSFVPSAGELFF | NA | TRBJ2-2 | TRBV7-3
CASWTGQGDGTQYF | NA | TRBJ2-3 | TRBV18
CASSLSSGGADTGELFF | NA | TRBJ2-2 | TRBV7-9
CASSSLNRDKSPLHF | NA | TRBJ1-6 | TRBV5-1
CASGLDRVHNSPLHF | NA | TRBJ1-6 | TRBV12-5
CASRGGSGGSYNEQFF | once | TRBJ2-1 | TRBV11-2
CASRLGQYNEQFF | NA | TRBJ2-1 | TRBV7-3
CASSISRGPRDTQYF | NA | TRBJ2-3 | TRBV19
CASSPSGGAIDTQYF | few | TRBJ2-3 | TRBV9
CASRPTTGYGEQYF | NA | TRBJ2-5 | TRBV27
CASTSGTGAHNEQFF | NA | TRBJ2-1 | TRBV7-3
CASSLRLYEQFF | NA | TRBJ2-1 | TRBV7-2
CASSPLAGTDTQYF | once | TRBJ2-3 | TRBV5-1
CASSPRTGQEKLFF | NA | TRBJ1-4 | TRBV4-1
CASSPQGIAEAFF | NA | TRBJ1-1 | TRBV6-1
CASSESSAAAAQETQYF | NA | TRBJ2-5 | TRBV25-1
CASSPLRGGAGSPLHF | NA | TRBJ1-6 | TRBV7-2
CASSQEGGIANQPQHF | NA | TRBJ1-5 | TRBV4-1
CASRDGGAGNEQFF | NA | TRBJ2-1 | TRBV6-6
CASSRPVGGETQYF | NA | TRBJ2-5 | TRBV28
CASARELLMNTEAFF | NA | TRBJ1-1 | TRBV5-8
CASSWTGERYEQYF | NA | TRBJ2-7 | TRBV11-2
CASSPQTSTDTQYF | NA | TRBJ2-3 | TRBV18
CASRENRAGGYTF | NA | TRBJ1-2 | TRBV6-1
CASSLGLINEKLFF | NA | TRBJ1-4 | TRBV5-1
CASSFLGQNNSPLHF | NA | TRBJ1-6 | TRBV5-6
CASSPASNTEAFF | NA | TRBJ1-1 | TRBV7-3
CASSSKLAGGLLNEQFF | NA | TRBJ2-1 | TRBV5-4
CASSQRTAPANVLTF | once | TRBJ2-6 | TRBV4-3
CASSHAGQTNEKLFF | NA | TRBJ1-4 | TRBV4-1
CASSQEEGFGGYTF | few | TRBJ1-2 | TRBV4-3
CASKGAPTNEKLFF | NA | TRBJ1-4 | TRBV5-1
CASSTRLAGRVGADTQYF | NA | TRBJ2-3 | TRBV9
CASSYQTGNYEQYF | NA | TRBJ2-7 | TRBV6-5
CSAWTGRGYTF | NA | TRBJ1-2 | TRBV20-1
CASSLSGTGNTEAFF | NA | TRBJ1-1 | TRBV5-1